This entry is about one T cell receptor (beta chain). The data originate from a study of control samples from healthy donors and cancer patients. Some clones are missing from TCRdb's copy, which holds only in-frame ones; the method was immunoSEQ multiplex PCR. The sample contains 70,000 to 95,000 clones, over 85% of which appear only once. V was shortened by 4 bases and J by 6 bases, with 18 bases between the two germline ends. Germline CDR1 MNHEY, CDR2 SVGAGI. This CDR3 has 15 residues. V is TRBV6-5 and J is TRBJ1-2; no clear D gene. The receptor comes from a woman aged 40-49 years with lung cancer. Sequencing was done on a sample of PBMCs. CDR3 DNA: TGTGCCAGCAGTTCTTCCCCGACGGGGTGGGATGGCTACACCTTC. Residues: CASSSSPTGWDGYTF.